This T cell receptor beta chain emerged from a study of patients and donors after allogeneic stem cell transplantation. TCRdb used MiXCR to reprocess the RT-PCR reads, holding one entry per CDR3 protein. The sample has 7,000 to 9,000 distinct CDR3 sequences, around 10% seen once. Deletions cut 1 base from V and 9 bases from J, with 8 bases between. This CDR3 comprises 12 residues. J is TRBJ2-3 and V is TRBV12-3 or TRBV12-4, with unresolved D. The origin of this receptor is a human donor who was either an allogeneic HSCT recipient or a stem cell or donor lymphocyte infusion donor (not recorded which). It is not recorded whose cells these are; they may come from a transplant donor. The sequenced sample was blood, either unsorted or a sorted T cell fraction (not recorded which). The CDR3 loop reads CASSLESRTQYF. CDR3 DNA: TGTGCCAGCAGTTTAGAGAGCAGGACGCAGTATTTT.